These 24 T cell receptor beta chains originate from one sample sequenced in a study of technical replicates of blood from a handful of donors. Repertoires were generated with immunoSEQ multiplex PCR, while TCRdb's copy carries only in-frame clones and drops some. The data show about 87,000 clones, 95% seen once. The specimen was T cells isolated from PBMCs. Receptors were obtained from a human donor in good health.

The V call is TRBV7-2, the J call TRBJ2-1, with 11 bases that match TRBD1. J gave up 8 bases and V 5 bases, and 14 bases lay outside the gene matches. Germline values: CDR1 SGHTA, CDR2 FQGNSA. The CDR3 loop spans 17 amino acids. CDR3 sequence reads: CASSTQSRTGGIDEQFF. CDR3 nucleotide sequence: TGTGCCAGCAGCACGCAATCCCGGACAGGGGGCATCGATGAGCAGTTCTTC.

The J gene is TRBJ1-1, the V gene TRBV19, with 9 bases identical to TRBD1. Germline CDR1 and CDR2: LNHDA and SQIVND (reference sequence). This CDR3 has 14 amino acids. Trimming removed 7 bases from V and 4 bases from J; junction bases left unmatched: 7. The CDR3 reads CASKWDREVTEAFF. Here the CDR3 DNA reads TGTGCCAGTAAGTGGGACAGGGAGGTCACTGAAGCTTTCTTT.

The chain recombines TRBV19 with TRBJ1-5; D ambiguous. In germline, CDR1 is LNHDA, CDR2 SQIVND (reference sequence). Trimming left V 4 bases short and J 0 bases short, with 10 bases between. The CDR3 is made up of 15 amino acids. The CDR3 DNA reads as TGTGCCAGTAGTACTACTGCATATAGCAATCAGCCCCAGCATTTT. It translates to CASSTTAYSNQPQHF.

The chain has TRBV6-9 and TRBJ2-5; D remains unclear. The CDR3 is made up of 14 amino acids. Between the trimmed V and J ends, which lost 6 bases and 2 bases, there was a span of 13 bases. Germline assignment: CDR1 MNHGY and CDR2 SVAAGI. CDR3 in DNA: TGTGCCAGCAGCCCCCCTCAGGTACAAGAGACCCAGTACTTC. Protein sequence: CASSPPQVQETQYF.

The chain joins TRBV2 to TRBJ2-2, with D unclear. The CDR3 runs to 13 residues. From germline, CDR1 is SNHLY and CDR2 FYNNEI. V was clipped by 7 bases and J by 3 bases, with 9 bases between them. CDR3 region: CASIQVDTGELFF. CDR3 DNA sequence: TGTGCCAGCATCCAGGTCGACACCGGGGAGCTGTTTTTT.

This clone was counted once. The genes are TRBV11-3 and TRBJ1-4; 8 bases match TRBD1. The CDR3 length is 14 residues. Germline values: CDR1 SGHNT, CDR2 YENEEA. J gave up 8 bases and V 5 bases, and 7 bases lay outside the gene matches. CDR3 DNA: TGTGCCAGCAGCCCGACAGGGGTGGAAGAAAAACTGTTTTTT. Residues: CASSPTGVEEKLFF. The full variable domain, completed using reference TRBV11-3 and TRBJ1-4, is EAGVVQSPRYKIIEKKQPVAFWCNPISGHNTLYWYLQNLGQGPELLIRYENEEAVDDSQLPKDRFSAERLKGVDSTLKIQPAELGDSAVYLCASSPTGVEEKLFFGSGTQLSVL.

V is TRBV2 and J is TRBJ2-7; TRBD2 agrees at 7 bases. Germline V lookup: CDR1 SNHLY, CDR2 FYNNEI. The ends lost 4 bases at V and 7 bases at J; junction bases unmatched: 7. The CDR3 is 13 amino acids. CDR3 coding DNA: TGTGCCAGCAGTGTCGGGGGGTCGGGTGAGCAGTACTTC. Protein product: CASSVGGSGEQYF.

The CDR3: CASSTDSRTYEQYF. The DNA for the CDR3 is TGTGCCAGCAGCACGGACAGTAGAACCTACGAGCAGTACTTC. The rearrangement joins TRBV9 to TRBJ2-7, with D tentatively TRBD1 (6 bases). Trimming shortened V by 4 bases and J by 2 bases, and 13 bases separated the two germline ends. The CDR3 has 14 amino acids. In germline, CDR1 is SGDLS, CDR2 YYNGEE.

The chain employs TRBV14 and TRBJ2-1; TRBD1 matches 9 bases. J was trimmed by 4 bases and V by 3 bases; bases with no gene match: 7. Germline assignment: CDR1 SGHDN and CDR2 FVKESK. This CDR3 contains 16 residues. CDR3 protein: CASSHPGQGLYNEQFF. The DNA of the CDR3 is TGTGCCAGCAGCCACCCTGGACAGGGGCTTTACAATGAGCAGTTCTTC.

This clone was seen only a few times. This chain uses TRBV7-2 with TRBJ2-1; 7 nucleotides match TRBD2. Unmatched junction bases numbered 10, after V lost 5 bases and J lost 3 bases. This CDR3 is 16 amino acids long. Germline V gives CDR1 SGHTA, CDR2 FQGNSA. CDR3 nucleotide sequence: TGTGCCAGCAGCCAAACACTAGCGCGGAACTACAATGAGCAGTTCTTC. Translated: CASSQTLARNYNEQFF.

This chain joins TRBV5-6 and TRBJ2-7; 10 bases are shared with TRBD1. V dropped 2 bases and J dropped 6; count of bases not matched to a gene: 5. Germline loops: CDR1 SGHDT, CDR2 YYEEEE. The CDR3 length is 14 residues. The CDR3 is CASSFGTGVSEQYF. In DNA form, the CDR3 reads TGTGCCAGCAGCTTCGGGACAGGGGTTAGCGAGCAGTACTTC.

J is TRBJ2-7 and V is TRBV10-1; perhaps TRBD2 as D (5 bases). The germline CDR1 and CDR2 sequences are WNHNN and SYGVQD (reference sequence). The CDR3 consists of 15 residues. Trimming shortened V by 0 bases and J by 1 base, and 10 bases separated the two germline ends. The CDR3 region is CASSESRVESYEQYF. For the CDR3, the DNA is TGCGCCAGCAGTGAGTCGAGGGTGGAATCCTACGAGCAGTACTTC.

The chain links TRBV6-5 to TRBJ1-5; D not certain. This CDR3 has 14 residues. Trimming removed 9 bases at V and 1 base at J, with 13 bases between. CDR1 and CDR2 from the germline V gene are MNHEY and SVGAGI. The CDR3 loop reads CASSLSGSNQPQHF. The DNA of the CDR3 is TGTGCCAGTAGCCTCAGTGGGAGCAATCAGCCCCAGCATTTT.

V is TRBV2 and J is TRBJ2-7; 8 nucleotides line up with TRBD2. V was clipped by 3 bases and J by 5 bases; unmatched bases: 9. Per the germline V gene, CDR1 is SNHLY and CDR2 is FYNNEI. The CDR3 sequence is 15 residues long. CDR3 sequence: CASSEEEAGVHEQYF. Here the CDR3 DNA reads TGTGCCAGCAGTGAGGAGGAAGCGGGAGTCCACGAGCAGTACTTC.

This clone was counted a few times. CDR3 nucleotides: TGTGCCAGCAGCCCCCGGGGGGAACTGTTTTTT. This sequence encodes CASSPRGELFF. V gene TRBV11-2 combines with J gene TRBJ1-4; tentative D call: TRBD1 (5 bases). CDR3 length: 11 amino acids. Trimming left V 5 bases short and J 12 bases short, with 10 bases between. CDR1 is SGHAT and CDR2 is FQNNGV in the germline V gene.

This chain joins TRBV7-3 and TRBJ1-3; D is unresolved. In germline, CDR1 is SGHTA, CDR2 FQGTGA. This CDR3 region has 16 residues. Trimming left V 3 bases short and J 4 bases short, with 16 bases between. CDR3 nucleotide sequence: TGTGCCAGCAGCTTGCAGCCGATTACGGGAGGAAACACCATATATTTT. It is translated as CASSLQPITGGNTIYF.

The chain carries TRBV9 and TRBJ2-5; TRBD1 matches 7 bases. Germline values: CDR1 SGDLS, CDR2 YYNGEE. There are 14 residues in the CDR3. V dropped 4 bases and J dropped 5; count of bases not matched to a gene: 8. CDR3 bases: TGTGCCAGCAGCTCATTGGGACAGCGGGAGACCCAGTACTTC. Amino acid sequence: CASSSLGQRETQYF. Full variable domain (outside the CDR3, taken from reference TRBV9 and TRBJ2-5): DSGVTQTPKHLITATGQRVTLRCSPRSGDLSVYWYQQSLDQGLQFLIQYYNGEERAKGNILERFSAQQFPDLHSELNLSSLELGDSALYFCASSSLGQRETQYFGPGTRLLVL.

The chain carries TRBV7-8 and TRBJ2-7; possible D gene TRBD2, 6 bases. The V and J ends lost 0 bases and 2 bases respectively, with 11 bases between them. Germline values: CDR1 SGHVS, CDR2 FQNEAQ. The CDR3 runs 15 residues. The CDR3 region is CASSLAEGLPYEQYF. CDR3 nucleotides: TGTGCCAGCAGCTTAGCGGAGGGGCTACCCTACGAGCAGTACTTC.

This rearrangement joins TRBV7-2 to TRBJ2-7; TRBD2 is a possible D gene (6 bases). V was pared by 4 bases and J by 2 bases, with 9 bases between. CDR1 is SGHTA, CDR2 FQGNSA, per germline. The CDR3 extends over 13 amino acids. For the CDR3, the DNA is TGTGCCAGCAGCTGGGGGGAGCCCTACGAGCAGTACTTC. The encoded protein is CASSWGEPYEQYF.

This clone was recorded only once. The chain links TRBV7-7 to TRBJ2-1; D perhaps matches TRBD2 (6 bases). This CDR3 comprises 15 residues. The germline V gene encodes CDR1 SSHAT and CDR2 FNYEAQ (reference sequence). Deletions cut 4 bases from V and 4 bases from J, with 14 bases between. CDR3 sequence: CASSSGTPPYNEQFF. In DNA, the CDR3 is TGTGCCAGCAGCTCCGGGACTCCCCCTTACAATGAGCAGTTCTTC.

The genes are TRBV27 and TRBJ1-2, with 10 nucleotides matching TRBD1. CDR3 length equals 15 residues. Losses at the gene ends were 4 bases for V and 0 bases for J; bases not matched to a gene: 2. Germline lookup yields CDR1 MNHEY and CDR2 SMNVEV (reference sequence). CDR3 coding DNA: TGTGCCAGCAGTTGGGGGACAGGGGCTAACTATGGCTACACCTTC. This codes for CASSWGTGANYGYTF.

This rearrangement joins TRBV6-5 to TRBJ1-5; tentatively, D is TRBD1 (6 bases). Trimming shortened V by 4 bases and J by 3 bases, and 16 bases separated the two germline ends. In germline, CDR1 is MNHEY, CDR2 SVGAGI. CDR3 size: 16 residues. CDR3 protein: CASSSLAGATNQPQHF. The CDR3 DNA sequence: TGTGCCAGCAGTTCCCTGGCAGGGGCGACCAATCAGCCCCAGCATTTT.

This chain connects TRBV29-1 to TRBJ1-2; 9 bases map to TRBD1. The CDR3 totals 12 residues. The germline V gene encodes CDR1 SQVTM and CDR2 ANQGSEA. V lost 5 bases and J lost 7; bases outside the gene matches: 5. The CDR3 bases are TGCAGCGTTCCGGGACAGGGCGGTGGCTACACCTTC. Amino acid sequence: CSVPGQGGGYTF.

This rearrangement joins TRBV6-1 to TRBJ1-1, with D unclear. From germline, CDR1 is MNHNS and CDR2 SASEGT. The CDR3 is made up of 15 amino acids. V was shortened by 2 bases and J by 8 bases, with 18 bases between the two germline ends. DNA for the CDR3: TGTGCCAGCAGTGAAATACGAGAGTTAGCGGTGGAAGCTTTCTTT. It encodes CASSEIRELAVEAFF.